The rows below give T cell receptor beta chains drawn from one sample of a study of cytomegalovirus exposure and HLA in healthy donors. Clones were read by immunoSEQ multiplex PCR, and TCRdb kept only the in-frame ones, dropping some. The data hold roughly 48,000 clones, with around 94% observed a single time. Sequences were obtained from PBMCs. These receptors all stem from a woman between 18 and 29 years old in good health and CMV-seropositive. Each CDR3 is given with its conserved first and last residue. D genes are given only for firm matches.

D gene | J gene | V gene | CDR3 protein | CDR3 DNA
- | TRBJ2-5 | TRBV5-1 | CASSLVGVGETQYF | TGCGCCAGCAGCTTGGTAGGGGTTGGAGAGACCCAGTACTTC
- | TRBJ2-1 | TRBV6-6 | CASSPGSSYNEQFF | TGTGCCAGCAGCCCCGGGAGCTCCTACAATGAGCAGTTCTTC
- | TRBJ1-1 | TRBV11-2 | CASSLDPRANEAFF | TGTGCCAGCAGCTTAGATCCCAGGGCGAATGAAGCTTTCTTT
TRBD2 | TRBJ2-5 | TRBV7-2 | CASSPRTSEQETQYF | TGTGCCAGCAGCCCCCGGACTAGCGAACAAGAGACCCAGTACTTC
- | TRBJ2-1 | TRBV27 | CASSFLGGTLYNEQFF | TGTGCCAGCAGTTTTCTCGGGGGAACGTTATACAATGAGCAGTTCTTC
TRBD2 | TRBJ2-3 | TRBV5-8 | CASSLGGSGSWLDTQYF | TGTGCCAGCAGCTTGGGTGGTAGCGGGAGTTGGTTGGATACGCAGTATTTT
- | TRBJ2-7 | TRBV5-1 | CASRESGGAAYEQYF | TGCGCCAGCAGGGAAAGCGGTGGAGCCGCCTACGAGCAGTACTTC
TRBD1 | TRBJ2-3 | TRBV19 | CASSFSGTGPTDTQYF | TGTGCCAGTAGTTTCTCCGGGACAGGGCCCACAGATACGCAGTATTTT
- | TRBJ2-1 | TRBV11-3 | CASSFGTPSSYNEQFF | TGTGCCAGCAGCTTTGGGACTCCGTCATCCTACAATGAGCAGTTCTTC
- | TRBJ2-7 | TRBV6-5 | CASSYSPDSPYEQYF | TGTGCCAGCAGTTACTCGCCGGACAGCCCCTACGAGCAGTACTTC
- | TRBJ2-6 | TRBV7-9 | CASSLQEANVLTF | TGTGCCAGCAGCTTACAGGAGGCCAACGTCCTGACTTTC
TRBD1 | TRBJ2-7 | TRBV7-9 | CASSSIDGQGAYEQYF | TGTGCCAGCAGCTCGATTGACGGACAGGGCGCGTACGAGCAGTACTTC
TRBD1 | TRBJ1-1 | TRBV30 | CAWSVTGGNSAFF | TGTGCCTGGTCCGTGACAGGGGGAAATTCAGCTTTCTTT
TRBD2 | TRBJ2-3 | TRBV6-5 | CASSLAGGYDTQYF | TGTGCCAGCAGTCTAGCGGGAGGATACGATACGCAGTATTTT
- | TRBJ2-1 | TRBV12-5 | CASGVDSSYNEQFF | TGTGCTAGTGGCGTCGACAGCTCCTACAATGAGCAGTTCTTC
- | TRBJ1-3 | TRBV10-3 | CAISESTSAGNTIYF | TGTGCCATCAGTGAGTCGACTTCAGCTGGAAACACCATATATTTT
- | TRBJ2-7 | TRBV9 | CASSASGQLSYEQYF | TGTGCCAGCAGCGCCTCCGGACAGTTGTCCTACGAGCAGTACTTC
TRBD1 | TRBJ2-1 | TRBV5-1 | CASRQSRTGPNEQFF | TGCGCCAGCCGACAATCCAGGACAGGGCCCAATGAGCAGTTCTTC
- | TRBJ1-1 | TRBV5-1 | CASSLARGNTEAFF | TGCGCCAGCAGCTTGGCTAGAGGGAACACTGAAGCTTTCTTT
TRBD2 | TRBJ2-3 | TRBV30 | CAWGGRREREGPWTDTQYF | TGTGCCTGGGGTGGCCGAAGGGAGCGGGAGGGCCCTTGGACAGATACGCAGTATTTT